A single sample is the source of the 24 T cell receptor beta chains below, sequenced in a study of T cell repertoires in cytomegalovirus infection. TCRdb itself ran the reads through MiXCR, one entry per CDR3 protein. The data hold around 740,000 distinct CDR3 sequences, with approximately 34% observed a single time. The sequencing input was PBMCs. The receptor source for this set is a human donor in good health (CMV status not recorded). Some clones in this sample may be carry-over from other donors' samples.

Comment on this clonotype: A much larger clone lies one base from this, so it may be a read error. Because it lacks the conserved phenylalanine or tryptophan at the end, this CDR3 is likely a read error. The gene calls are TRBV7-3 and TRBJ1-1; 7 bases line up with TRBD1. CDR3 length equals 16 residues. The germline V gene has CDR1 SGHTA and CDR2 FQGTGA. V lost 2 bases and J lost 7; bases outside the gene matches: 13. The CDR3 nucleotides read TGTGCCAGCAGCTTACGACAGGGCGGTATTGAAGGTGAAGCTTTCTGT. It specifies CASSLRQGGIEGEAFC.

This clonotype has just a few counts. The chain recombines TRBV12-3 or TRBV12-4 with TRBJ2-3, with D possibly being TRBD1 or TRBD2 (5 bases each). This CDR3 is 16 amino acids long. Trimming took off 5 bases at V and 3 bases at J, with 18 bases between the two ends. CDR3 region: CASSPRGARNTDTQYF. For the CDR3, the DNA is TGTGCCAGCAGTCCTCGAGGGGCAAGAAATACAGATACGCAGTATTTT.

In this sample, this clonotype turned up a few times. The chain has TRBV5-1 and TRBJ1-1; D is uncertain. This CDR3 spans 14 amino acids. CDR1 is SGHRS and CDR2 is YFSETQ in the germline V gene. V lost 6 bases and J lost 1, with 13 bases in between. CDR3 residues: CASTEGPANTEAFF. CDR3 coding DNA: TGCGCCAGCACGGAGGGTCCAGCGAACACTGAAGCTTTCTTT.

The chain employs TRBV5-6 and TRBJ1-1; unclear D gene. The germline V and J ends were trimmed by 4 bases and 1 base, with 11 bases remaining between them. From germline, CDR1 is SGHDT and CDR2 YYEEEE. The CDR3 loop spans 14 amino acids. CDR3 in DNA: TGTGCCAGCAGCCCGGTGGGCAGGAACACTGAAGCTTTCTTT. It specifies CASSPVGRNTEAFF.

The genes are TRBV14 and TRBJ2-7; D is possibly TRBD1 or TRBD2 (5 bases each). This CDR3 is 14 amino acids long. Germline V gene sequence: CDR1 SGHDN, CDR2 FVKESK. Trimming pared 4 bases from V and 1 base from J, leaving 11 bases between. CDR3 DNA sequence: TGTGCCAGCAGCCCCTTTGGGGGATCCTACGAGCAGTACTTC. As protein: CASSPFGGSYEQYF.

This chain links TRBV12-5 with TRBJ2-1; 9 bases match TRBD1. Germline V gives CDR1 LGHNT, CDR2 FRNRAP. The CDR3 has 15 amino acids. V was pared by 8 bases and J by 1 base, with 6 bases of the junction left unmatched. For the CDR3, the DNA is TGTGCTAGTTCCCGGGGGACAGGGTCCTACAATGAGCAGTTCTTC. Its protein is CASSRGTGSYNEQFF.

This clonotype was observed a handful of times. The chain is built from TRBV10-3 and TRBJ2-6; 8 nucleotides line up with TRBD2. Unmatched junction bases numbered 8, after V lost 4 bases and J lost 0 bases. Germline CDR1 reads ENHRY; CDR2 reads SYGVKD. The CDR3 contains 18 residues. The CDR3 loop is CAISARGGGGSGANVLTF. The CDR3 DNA reads TGTGCCATCAGTGCCCGGGGGGGAGGGGGCTCTGGGGCCAACGTCCTGACTTTC.

V is TRBV5-4 and J is TRBJ2-1, with 9 bases that match TRBD2. This CDR3 is 15 amino acids long. J lost 3 bases, V lost 2 bases, and 3 bases had no gene match. CDR1 is SGHNT, CDR2 YYREEE, per germline (reference sequence). The CDR3 DNA sequence: TGTGCCAGCAGCTTTAGCGGGGGTGTCTACAATGAGCAGTTCTTC. Protein: CASSFSGGVYNEQFF.

This clonotype appeared a few times. The gene calls are TRBV9 and TRBJ2-1, with 10 bases fitting TRBD2. The V gene end was trimmed by 4 bases and the J gene end by 7 bases; junction bases not matched to a gene: 14. The germline V gene has CDR1 SGDLS and CDR2 YYNGEE. This CDR3 spans 17 amino acids. The CDR3 loop reads CASSIGHASGSFNEQFF. Written as DNA, the CDR3 is TGTGCCAGCAGCATAGGACACGCTAGCGGGAGTTTTAATGAGCAGTTCTTC.

The V and J genes are TRBV5-4 and TRBJ2-3; 9 bases match TRBD2. This CDR3 is built from 15 residues. V lost 3 bases to trimming and J lost 1 base; unmatched junction nucleotides: 3. Germline CDR1 reads SGHNT; CDR2 reads YYREEE (reference sequence). The CDR3 loop is CASSSRTSGTDTQYF. For the CDR3, the DNA is TGTGCCAGCAGCTCCCGGACTAGCGGCACAGATACGCAGTATTTT.

This clonotype has more than one count but fewer than ten. The chain carries TRBV5-1 and TRBJ2-4; D is uncertain. V was trimmed by 4 bases and J by 7 bases, leaving 21 bases between them. Germline V CDR1 and CDR2: SGHRS, YFSETQ. This CDR3 contains 16 residues. CDR3 DNA: TGCGCCAGCAGCCACGGCCTCTCCTTGGAAGGGAACATTCAGTACTTC. It codes for CASSHGLSLEGNIQYF.

This clonotype was found a few times. This sequence joins TRBV10-3 and TRBJ1-5; D gene ambiguous. CDR3 length: 15 residues. CDR1 ENHRY and CDR2 SYGVKD come from the germline V gene. Trimming took 10 bases from V and 1 from J, leaving 17 bases between them. The CDR3 DNA sequence: TGTGCCACCGCATTTAAGGAGACGAGCAATCAGCCCCAGCATTTT. Amino acids: CATAFKETSNQPQHF.

The table lists this clonotype with a few counts. CDR3 coding DNA: TGTGCCAGCACAGAAGGACTAGCGGGGCTGAGCCAGTTCTTC. Its translation is CASTEGLAGLSQFF. The V gene is TRBV9, the J gene TRBJ2-1; 12 bases map to TRBD2. Trimming at V came to 6 bases and at J to 13 bases, leaving 11 bases not matched to a gene. This CDR3 has 14 amino acids. The germline CDR1 and CDR2 sequences are SGDLS and YYNGEE.

This clonotype was seen a few times. The J gene is TRBJ1-1, the V gene TRBV12-3 or TRBV12-4, with no clear D. V shed 2 bases and J shed 3 bases, with 7 bases lying between them. CDR3 length: 13 residues. CDR3 sequence: CASSLSGHTEAFF. DNA for the CDR3: TGTGCCAGCAGTTTATCAGGACACACTGAAGCTTTCTTT.

The V and J genes are TRBV6-2 or TRBV6-3 and TRBJ2-2, with 9 bases fitting TRBD1. Germline V gene sequence: CDR1 MNHEY, CDR2 SVGEGT. Trimming removed 6 bases from V and 1 base from J; junction bases left unmatched: 6. The CDR3 has 16 amino acids. CDR3 region: CASSGTGLRNTGELFF. The CDR3 coding sequence is TGTGCCAGCAGCGGGACAGGGCTTAGGAACACCGGGGAGCTGTTTTTT.

As DNA, the CDR3 is TGCAGTGCTAGAGATCGCCTTGAAAAACTGTTTTTT. Translation: CSARDRLEKLFF. The gene calls are TRBV20-1 and TRBJ1-4; D ambiguous. CDR1 DFQATT and CDR2 SNEGSKA come from the germline V gene (reference sequence). The CDR3 runs 12 residues. V was shortened by 0 bases and J by 7 bases, with 6 bases between the two germline ends.

The V call is TRBV6-5, the J call TRBJ2-7, with 12 positions matching TRBD1. The CDR3 contains 15 residues. Per germline, CDR1 MNHEY and CDR2 SVGAGI. Germline trimming cut 6 bases from V and 5 bases from J; bases unmatched to any gene: 8. The CDR3 loop is CASSLPGQGAHEQYF. CDR3 DNA: TGTGCCAGCAGCCTCCCGGGACAGGGGGCGCACGAGCAGTACTTC.

This clonotype has just a few counts. The V call is TRBV7-8, the J call TRBJ2-4; possibly TRBD1 or TRBD2 for D (5 bases each). V was shortened by 1 base and J by 4 bases, with 11 bases between the two germline ends. The CDR3 is 15 residues long. In germline, CDR1 is SGHVS, CDR2 FQNEAQ. CDR3 sequence: CASSLEVWGKNIQYF. The CDR3 DNA reads as TGTGCCAGCAGCTTAGAGGTTTGGGGGAAAAACATTCAGTACTTC.

The V call is TRBV10-3, the J call TRBJ1-1; 9 bases agree with TRBD1. Germline V lookup: CDR1 ENHRY, CDR2 SYGVKD. After removal of 10 bases from V and 4 bases from J, the junction contained 7 bases not matched to a gene. The CDR3 totals 13 residues. The CDR3 DNA follows: TGTGCCACTTCGGACAGGGGAATCACTGAAGCTTTCTTT. Translating it yields CATSDRGITEAFF.

This clonotype was counted a few times. This chain uses TRBV5-5 with TRBJ1-2, with 8 positions matching TRBD1. Looked up from germline, CDR1 is SGHKS and CDR2 is YYEKEE (reference sequence). Unmatched junction bases numbered 5, after V lost 4 bases and J lost 6 bases. This CDR3 spans 13 amino acids. In DNA form, the CDR3 reads TGTGCCAGCAGCCCGCAGGGGGCCCATGGCTACACCTTC. It specifies CASSPQGAHGYTF. Together with reference TRBV5-5 and TRBJ1-2, the CDR3 gives the full variable domain: DAGVTQSPTHLIKTRGQQVTLRCSPISGHKSVSWYQQVLGQGPQFIFQYYEKEERGRGNFPDRFSARQFPNYSSELNVNALLLGDSALYLCASSPQGAHGYTFGSGTRLTVV.

The chain uses TRBV7-8 and TRBJ1-4; D is undetermined. This CDR3 has 16 residues. In germline, CDR1 is SGHVS, CDR2 FQNEAQ. V dropped 2 bases and J dropped 6 bases, with 16 bases sitting between them. CDR3 sequence reads: CASSLLVRGRYEKLFF. The DNA for the CDR3 is TGTGCCAGCAGCTTATTAGTACGCGGCCGATATGAAAAACTGTTTTTT.

This rearrangement joins TRBV6-2 or TRBV6-3 to TRBJ1-2, with TRBD1 matching over 11 bases. Germline assignment: CDR1 MNHEY and CDR2 SVGEGT. This CDR3 contains 18 residues. V lost 5 bases and J lost 1; bases outside the gene matches: 12. The CDR3 region has the DNA TGTGCCAGCAGTCGAACCGGACAGGGGGCGCGGTATAACTATGGCTACACCTTC. Amino acid sequence: CASSRTGQGARYNYGYTF.

A note on this clonotype: A much more abundant neighbour one base away suggests this may be a read error. V and J are TRBV7-3 and TRBJ1-5; 8 bases line up with TRBD1. The CDR3 has 14 amino acids. Germline V CDR1 and CDR2: SGHTA, FQGTGA. Germline trimming cut 6 bases from V and 6 bases from J; bases unmatched to any gene: 7. Here the CDR3 reads CASRQQGGGQPQHF. The CDR3 DNA follows: TGTGCCAGCAGACAACAGGGGGGCGGTCAGCCCCAGCATTTT. Drawing the rest from reference TRBV7-3 and TRBJ1-5, the complete variable domain is GAGVSQTPSNKVTEKGKYVELRCDPISGHTALYWYRQSLGQGPEFLIYFQGTGAADDSGLPNDRFFAVRPEGSVSTLKIQRTERGDSAVYLCASRQQGGGQPQHFGDGTRLSIL.

J is TRBJ2-1 and V is TRBV7-9; tentatively, D is TRBD2 (5 bases). In germline, CDR1 is SEHNR, CDR2 FQNEAQ (reference sequence). The CDR3 runs 15 residues. V was shortened by 6 bases and J by 2 bases, with 14 bases between the two germline ends. The CDR3, as DNA: TGTGCCAGCAGGGGGTTTGGGAGAACCTACAATGAGCAGTTCTTC. Translated, it gives CASRGFGRTYNEQFF.